This T cell receptor beta chain was identified during a study of long-term antiretroviral therapy in people with HIV. Points from the study as a whole: Post-ART samples showed increased diversity that remained below transplant donor control levels. Repertoire dominance by clones expanded before ART was seen at all time points.

Each donor had at least one pre-ART and at least two post-ART PBMC samples. Remarks on this clone: Its antigen is still unknown.

The CDR3 length is 13 residues. Germline assignment: CDR1 MNHEY and CDR2 SVGAGI. V was pared by 6 bases and J by 1 base, with 9 bases between. Survey-level resolution applied to immunoSEQ assay v3.0. The protocol was immunoSEQ multiplex PCR, while the TCRdb copy is restricted to in-frame clones and leaves out a portion. The profile covers under 50,000 clones, with about 89% appearing a single time and approximately 5.4% taken by the ten largest. Material: unsorted PBMCs, obtained 0.1 years before starting antiretroviral therapy. This clonotype was obtained from a woman between 45 and 60 years old with HIV. The J gene is TRBJ1-1, the V gene TRBV6-5; D is unresolved. The CDR3 protein is CASRTTPNTEAFF. CDR3 bases: TGTGCCAGCAGGACTACTCCGAACACTGAAGCTTTCTTT.